This TCR beta chain came from a study of graft-versus-host responses after intestinal transplantation. Across the whole study: Transplant recipients had multivisceral, liver-intestinal, or isolated intestinal grafts. Induction using anti-thymocyte globulin, followed by tacrolimus and steroids for approximately 3 years, was given to all recipients. Study results and caveats: Early post-transplant declines in HvG were associated with peak levels of circulating GvH clones. Detection of GvH clones occurred in recipient marrow, and some had their first appearance in ileum or blood.

Graft tissue was processed to release intraepithelial and lamina propria lymphocytes. TCRdb keeps only in-frame clones here, not all; method: immunoSEQ multiplex PCR. This table holds 1,500 to 2,500 clones, roughly nine tenths found once. About this clone: Its antigen remains unidentified.

The CDR3 sequence is 15 residues long. Trimming took off 4 bases at V and 2 bases at J, with 15 bases between the two ends. Germline CDR1 is SGDLS and CDR2 is YYNGEE. The chain has TRBV9 and TRBJ1-2; no firm D call. The sequences come from ileum tissue, collected about 70 days after transplant. The clonotype originates from a human patient who received an intestinal transplant, so some T cells may come from the graft donor. The CDR3 reads CASSISSDWNYGYTF. The DNA for the CDR3 is TGTGCCAGCAGCATTAGTTCGGACTGGAACTATGGCTACACCTTC.